Listed below are T cell receptor beta chains from one sample, sequenced in a study of cytomegalovirus exposure and HLA in healthy donors. The assay was immunoSEQ multiplex PCR, and TCRdb's table has in-frame clones only and misses some. The sample yields some 170,000 clones, around 85% seen once. The sample was PBMCs. All receptors come from a man aged 40-55 years in good health and CMV-seronegative. CDR3s include the opening cysteine and the closing phenylalanine or tryptophan. Fields, in order: J gene, V gene, D gene, CDR3 length, clone size, CDR3 DNA, CDR3 protein. A D gene is named only where the DNA matches it firmly. Size is stated for part of the rows, as once, few or many counts, or as a class when the clone is expanded.

TRBJ2-7 TRBV29-1 TRBD1 16 - TGCAGCGTTGAAGATCGGTTGGGGACAGGGACCTACGAGCAGTACTTC CSVEDRLGTGTYEQYF
TRBJ1-6 TRBV7-6 TRBD1 14 - TGTGCCAGCGGGGCCGGGACAGCTAATTCACCCCTCCACTTT CASGAGTANSPLHF
TRBJ1-3 TRBV5-6 TRBD1 15 - TGTGCCAGCAGCCCGGGACAGGGATCTGGAAACACCATATATTTT CASSPGQGSGNTIYF
TRBJ1-6 TRBV7-9 - 16 - TGTGCCAGCAGCTCCGCCCGGGATTCACATGATTCACCCCTCCACTTT CASSSARDSHDSPLHF
TRBJ2-1 TRBV6-4 TRBD2 16 medium-sized TGTGCCAGCAGTGAAACGACTAGCGGGGGGGCAAATGAGCAGTTCTTC CASSETTSGGANEQFF
TRBJ1-6 TRBV13 - 16 - TGTGCCAGCAGCTTAGGGGCAGGGCCCGAGGATTCACCCCTCCACTTT CASSLGAGPEDSPLHF
TRBJ1-1 TRBV27 - 11 - TGTGCCAGCAGATCTTACACTGAAGCTTTCTTT CASRSYTEAFF
TRBJ1-1 TRBV2 TRBD1 16 - TGTGCCAGCAGTGAACCGTTGACAGGGTTGAACACTGAAGCTTTCTTT CASSEPLTGLNTEAFF
TRBJ1-2 TRBV27 - 14 - TGTGCCAGCAGCACCATCGCAGGGAACTATGGCTACACCTTC CASSTIAGNYGYTF
TRBJ2-7 TRBV4-1 TRBD1 15 - TGCGCCAGCAGCCCTCCGGGACAGGCCAAATACGAGCAGTACTTC CASSPPGQAKYEQYF
TRBJ2-1 TRBV7-2 TRBD2 15 few TGTGCCAGCACCCCAGATAGAGCGGGGGGGAAAGAGCAGTTCTTC CASTPDRAGGKEQFF
TRBJ2-1 TRBV2 TRBD1 14 - TGTGCCAGCAGTGAGTTTACAGGGGTGGATGAGCAGTTCTTC CASSEFTGVDEQFF
TRBJ1-1 TRBV9 TRBD1 15 - TGTGCCAGCAGCCAGAGGGACAGTCTGAACACTGAAGCTTTCTTT CASSQRDSLNTEAFF
TRBJ1-5 TRBV6-5 - 16 - TGTGCCAGCAGTTACTCCCGGGACAACCACAATCAGCCCCAGCATTTT CASSYSRDNHNQPQHF
TRBJ1-6 TRBV27 - 12 - TGTGCCAGCAGTCCGGGACACCCGACCCTCCACTTT CASSPGHPTLHF
TRBJ2-7 TRBV15 - 16 - TGTGCCACCAGCAGAGATCCGCAGGGGAGCGCTACCTTGCAGTACTTC CATSRDPQGSATLQYF
TRBJ2-1 TRBV2 TRBD2 16 - TGTGCCAGCAGAAAAACTAGCGGGGCTTCTTGGAATGAGCAGTTCTTC CASRKTSGASWNEQFF
TRBJ2-3 TRBV11-2 - 15 - TGTGCCAGCAGCTTCGACAGGGGAGGGACAGATACGCAGTATTTT CASSFDRGGTDTQYF
TRBJ2-1 TRBV30 - 12 - TGTGCCTGGAGAGAAGGCGCGGGTGAGCAGTTCTTC CAWREGAGEQFF
TRBJ1-2 TRBV4-3 - 14 many TGCGCCAGCAGCGGGCAGGCCCCCAACTATGGCTACACCTTC CASSGQAPNYGYTF
TRBJ1-5 TRBV6-5 - 14 - TGTGCCACCCGACCGGGAGGGAGCAATCAGCCCCAGCATTTT CATRPGGSNQPQHF
TRBJ2-7 TRBV7-2 TRBD1 15 once TGTGCCAGCAGCCCTCAGGACAGGTTCTCCTACGAGCAGTACTTC CASSPQDRFSYEQYF
TRBJ2-1 TRBV11-3 - 16 - TGTGCCAGCAACTTGCCCGCAGGGTGGACCTACAATGAGCAGTTCTTC CASNLPAGWTYNEQFF
TRBJ2-7 TRBV5-1 - 14 - TGCGCCAGCAGCTTCGGGGAAGTAAGCCACGAGCAGTACTTC CASSFGEVSHEQYF
TRBJ1-1 TRBV19 TRBD1 18 - TGTGCCAGTAGTATAACCCCACGACAGGGGCTTATGAACACTGAAGCTTTCTTT CASSITPRQGLMNTEAFF
TRBJ2-2 TRBV18 - 13 - TGTGCCAGCTCACCAGGGAGCATCGGGGAGCTGTTTTTT CASSPGSIGELFF
TRBJ2-7 TRBV7-9 TRBD2 11 - TGTGCCAGCAGCCGGGGGGAAGAGCAGTACTTC CASSRGEEQYF
TRBJ2-4 TRBV5-4 - 14 once TGTGCCAGCAGCTTGAAGTCGGGAAAAAACATTCAGTACTTC CASSLKSGKNIQYF
TRBJ2-1 TRBV30 - 14 once TGTGCCTGGAGTGGACGCGGGGCCGCCAATGAGCAGTTCTTC CAWSGRGAANEQFF
TRBJ1-4 TRBV5-1 - 14 few TGCGCCAGCAGCCGACAGCCAACTAATGAAAAACTGTTTTTT CASSRQPTNEKLFF
TRBJ1-3 TRBV19 - 15 - TGTGCCAGTAGTATCATCTCAGGATCTGGAAACACCATATATTTT CASSIISGSGNTIYF